A single T cell receptor beta chain is shown here with its context. This entry comes from a study of blood T cell repertoires in COVID-19. This CDR3 spans 16 amino acids. V dropped 0 bases and J dropped 0 bases, with 10 bases sitting between them. Germline CDR1 reads SGHVS; CDR2 reads FNYEAQ. The protocol was immunoSEQ multiplex PCR, while the TCRdb copy is restricted to in-frame clones and leaves out a portion. Of 65,000 to 95,000 clones in the sample, roughly 79% were seen once. This clonotype was sampled from a human donor in a cohort sampled during active COVID-19. V is TRBV7-6 and J is TRBJ2-3; no reliable D call. Sequenced input: peripheral blood. DNA for the CDR3: TGTGCCAGCAGCTTAGCCCCCAGATCGAGCACAGATACGCAGTATTTT. It translates to CASSLAPRSSTDTQYF.